Listed below are T cell receptor beta chains from one sample, sequenced in a study of blood T cell repertoires in COVID-19. TCRdb keeps only in-frame clones here, not all; method: immunoSEQ multiplex PCR. The sample yields approximately 270,000 clones, around 82% seen once. Sequenced sample: peripheral blood. These receptors originate from a human donor with COVID-19, enrolled during active disease. The donor label of this sample is uncertain. CDR3s include the opening cysteine and the closing phenylalanine or tryptophan. A D gene is named only where the DNA matches it firmly.

j_call	v_call	d_call	cdr3_nt	cdr3_aa
TRBJ2-3	TRBV5-1	TRBD2	TGCGCCAGCAGCTCGTTTAGCGGGTCCCCAGATACGCAGTATTTT	CASSSFSGSPDTQYF
TRBJ2-7	TRBV28	NA	TGTGCCAGCAGTTACCCGGACAGTAGGGGCTACGAGCAGTACTTC	CASSYPDSRGYEQYF
TRBJ1-1	TRBV5-1	TRBD1	TGCGCCAGCAGCCCGACAGGGATAGGGACGAACACTGAAGCTTTCTTT	CASSPTGIGTNTEAFF
TRBJ1-5	TRBV28	TRBD1	TGTGCCAGCAGAAACCCCGGGACAGTGAGGCTTTATAGCAATCAGCCCCAGCATTTT	CASRNPGTVRLYSNQPQHF
TRBJ1-1	TRBV5-8	NA	TGTGCCAGCAGCTTGTTATTGTGGAGGGGGAACACTGAAGCTTTCTTT	CASSLLLWRGNTEAFF
TRBJ2-5	TRBV11-2	TRBD1	TGTGCCAGCAGCTTCAGGGGGCCTCAAGAGACCCAGTACTTC	CASSFRGPQETQYF
TRBJ2-3	TRBV14	NA	TGTGCCAGCAGCCGGACAGTAGGTGGTACGCAGTATTTT	CASSRTVGGTQYF
TRBJ2-3	TRBV27	TRBD1	TGTGCCAGCAGTCCGTGGGGGACAGGGGTTGGTACGCAGTATTTT	CASSPWGTGVGTQYF
TRBJ1-5	TRBV27	TRBD1	TGTGCCAGCAGTTCAATCTATCAAGCAGGGGGTTCGGGCAATCAGCCCCAGCATTTT	CASSSIYQAGGSGNQPQHF
TRBJ1-3	TRBV6-5	NA	TGTGCCAGCAGTCTTAAGACAGAAGATGGAAACACCATATATTTT	CASSLKTEDGNTIYF